The following is a T cell receptor (beta chain) sequence with its context. Its antigen is not known. The V gene lost 4 bases and the J gene lost 8 bases, with 14 bases spanning the gap. The CDR3 spans 14 residues. Germline loops: CDR1 LGHNA, CDR2 YSLEER. As the sequencing template, cDNA was produced by extracting RNA and reverse transcribing it. The method was immunoSEQ multiplex PCR; TCRdb's version includes in-frame clones alone and lacks a portion of them. Among a few hundred thousand clones listed, 60% were seen once. This sample was included in a study of CD8+ T cells in alopecia areata. In the study overall: Severity was scored as percentage of affected scalp area in treated patients.

Treatment meaning: oral pan-JAK inhibitor, 5-10 mg twice daily. Researchers gathered lesional scalp punch biopsies and peripheral blood from patients with alopecia areata. Notes on the study in general: Numerous clones, expanded in lesions, remained in scalp and blood during tofacitinib. Mice showed clearer TCR sharing than patients did, a gap that was possibly HLA-related.

The clonotype originates from a human donor with alopecia areata. The specimen comprised CD4+ T cells sorted from blood, sampled around week 52, from a patient treated with tofacitinib. The chain carries TRBV4-3 and TRBJ1-4; maybe TRBD1 (6 bases). Written as DNA, the CDR3 is TGCGCCAGCAGCCTGCGGACAGTCCCCGAAAAACTGTTTTTT. Translation: CASSLRTVPEKLFF.